The 16 T cell receptor beta chains given below trace back to one sample, sequenced in a study of neoadjuvant anti-PD-1 for oral cavity cancer. Using immunoSEQ multiplex PCR, the repertoire was profiled, and TCRdb retains in-frame clones only, with some absent. The repertoire holds tens of thousands of clones, with approximately 80% as singletons. Source: PBMCs, taken before nivolumab (anti-PD-1) treatment. The source of these receptors is a person aged 35 to 85 with oral cavity squamous cell carcinoma.

The chain recombines TRBV27 with TRBJ2-3; TRBD1 matches at 7 bases. Losses at the gene ends were 6 bases for V and 5 bases for J; bases not matched to a gene: 11. The germline V gene has CDR1 MNHEY and CDR2 SMNVEV (reference sequence). The CDR3 runs 15 residues. The CDR3 region has the DNA TGTGCCAGCAGGGGCGACAGGGATGGAGAAGATACGCAGTATTTT. Amino acid sequence: CASRGDRDGEDTQYF.

DNA for the CDR3: TGTGCCAGCAGCGTAATCCAGAGCAACACTGAAGCTTTCTTT. Protein: CASSVIQSNTEAFF. The rearrangement uses TRBV7-3 and TRBJ1-1; the D is unclear. The CDR3 loop spans 14 amino acids. V gave up 5 bases and J gave up 2 bases, with 12 bases separating them. Germline V gene sequence: CDR1 SGHTA, CDR2 FQGTGA.

This clone appeared a single time. V usage is TRBV5-1 and J usage is TRBJ2-1; D is undetermined. Germline V gene lookup returns CDR1 SGHRS and CDR2 YFSETQ. The V gene lost 4 bases and the J gene lost 5 bases, with 10 bases spanning the gap. The CDR3 consists of 13 residues. The CDR3 DNA sequence: TGCGCCAGCAGCCTCCCGCTAGACAATGAGCAGTTCTTC. Amino acid sequence: CASSLPLDNEQFF.

J is TRBJ1-6 and V is TRBV6-1; possibly TRBD1 for D (5 bases). This CDR3 contains 13 residues. Between the trimmed V and J ends, which lost 10 bases and 7 bases, there was a span of 14 bases. Germline CDR1 and CDR2: MNHNS and SASEGT. The CDR3 loop is CATRGVRNSPLHF. The CDR3 nucleotides read TGTGCCACCCGGGGGGTTCGGAATTCACCCCTCCACTTT.

The chain has TRBV18 and TRBJ2-7; TRBD1 aligns across 8 bases. The CDR3 covers 16 residues. The V gene's germline CDR1 is KGHSH and CDR2 LQKENI. The V gene end was trimmed by 0 bases and the J gene end by 2 bases; junction bases not matched to a gene: 6. The CDR3, as DNA: TGTGCCAGCTCACCACCCCGACAGGGGCGTACCTACGAGCAGTACTTC. It yields the protein CASSPPRQGRTYEQYF.

The rearrangement links TRBV7-9 to TRBJ1-1; tentatively, D is TRBD1 (5 bases). CDR3 length: 13 residues. Trimming took off 0 bases at V and 5 bases at J, with 7 bases between the two ends. CDR1 and CDR2 (germline): SEHNR, FQNEAQ (reference sequence). The CDR3 here is CASSLAWGTEAFF. DNA for the CDR3: TGTGCCAGCAGCTTAGCATGGGGGACTGAAGCTTTCTTT.

The chain is built from TRBV6-5 and TRBJ2-1; no clear D gene. The CDR3 sequence is 15 residues long. Germline V lookup: CDR1 MNHEY, CDR2 SVGAGI. V was clipped by 3 bases and J by 0 bases, with 9 bases between them. The CDR3 loop reads CASSYRASSYNEQFF. CDR3 coding DNA: TGTGCCAGCAGTTATAGGGCGAGCTCCTACAATGAGCAGTTCTTC.

CDR3: CASSHAVYEQYF. The CDR3 nucleotides read TGTGCCAGCAGCCATGCGGTCTACGAGCAGTACTTC. This chain links TRBV7-9 with TRBJ2-7; D gene uncertain. Germline V gene data show CDR1 as SEHNR and CDR2 as FQNEAQ (reference sequence). The CDR3 runs to 12 residues. Deletions cut 5 bases from V and 3 bases from J, with 8 bases between.

This clone was detected a few times. This sequence joins TRBV11-2 and TRBJ1-1, with a tentative D call TRBD1 (6 bases). There are 13 residues in the CDR3. V lost 3 bases and J lost 5, with 10 bases in between. Germline V lookup: CDR1 SGHAT, CDR2 FQNNGV. CDR3 sequence (DNA): TGTGCCAGCAGCTTGGCAACAGGGACTGAAGCTTTCTTT. Residues: CASSLATGTEAFF. Based on the CDR3 plus reference TRBV11-2 and TRBJ1-1, the full variable domain is EAGVAQSPRYKIIEKRQSVAFWCNPISGHATLYWYQQILGQGPKLLIQFQNNGVVDDSQLPKDRFSAERLKGVDSTLKIQPAKLEDSAVYLCASSLATGTEAFFGQGTRLTVV.

The chain joins TRBV29-1 to TRBJ2-7, with no clear D. V was pared by 7 bases and J by 4 bases, with 14 bases between. Looked up from germline, CDR1 is SQVTM and CDR2 is ANQGSEA. CDR3 length: 12 amino acids. The CDR3 loop reads CSARSTEYEQYF. The CDR3 DNA sequence: TGCAGCGCGCGATCAACAGAGTACGAGCAGTACTTC.

The V call is TRBV7-2, the J call TRBJ2-3; 8 nucleotides line up with TRBD2. This CDR3 contains 15 residues. Germline CDR1 reads SGHTA; CDR2 reads FQGNSA. Trimming at V came to 5 bases and at J to 3 bases, leaving 7 bases not matched to a gene. The CDR3 loop reads CASSKPGLDTDTQYF. CDR3 DNA: TGTGCCAGCAGCAAACCGGGACTAGATACAGATACGCAGTATTTT. Supplemented by reference TRBV7-2 and TRBJ2-3, the full variable domain reads GAGVSQSPSNKVTEKGKDVELRCDPISGHTALYWYRQSLGQGLEFLIYFQGNSAPDKSGLPSDRFSAERTGGSVSTLTIQRTQQEDSAVYLCASSKPGLDTDTQYFGPGTRLTVL.

This clone was found once. The gene calls are TRBV7-2 and TRBJ1-2; D uncertain. The CDR3 consists of 13 residues. Trimming cost V 1 base and J 4 bases, with 7 bases left between them. In germline, CDR1 is SGHTA, CDR2 FQGNSA. CDR3 region: CASSLGGFYGYTF. CDR3 DNA: TGTGCCAGCAGCTTAGGGGGATTCTATGGCTACACCTTC.

V is TRBV6-5 and J is TRBJ2-5; 8 nucleotides match TRBD2. Unmatched junction bases numbered 3, after V lost 5 bases and J lost 4 bases. The CDR3 contains 13 residues. CDR1 is MNHEY, CDR2 SVGAGI, per germline. CDR3 amino acids: CASSSGRGETQYF. The CDR3 region has the DNA TGTGCCAGCAGTAGCGGGAGAGGAGAGACCCAGTACTTC.

This clone occurred once. The chain carries TRBV20-1 and TRBJ2-1, with TRBD1 identical over 7 bases. The germline CDR1 and CDR2 sequences are DFQATT and SNEGSKA (reference sequence). J was trimmed by 11 bases and V by 5 bases; bases with no gene match: 6. There are 11 residues in the CDR3. The CDR3 loop is CSAPSGQKQFF. The DNA of the CDR3 is TGCAGTGCTCCTTCGGGACAGAAGCAGTTCTTC.

This clone was detected a few times. The chain uses TRBV19 and TRBJ1-4; D remains ambiguous. The length of the CDR3 is 16 residues. V shed 3 bases and J shed 7 bases, with 18 bases lying between them. Germline V gene data show CDR1 as LNHDA and CDR2 as SQIVND (reference sequence). CDR3 residues: CASSIPDPRGSEKLFF. The DNA for the CDR3 is TGTGCCAGTAGTATCCCTGACCCACGAGGTAGTGAAAAACTGTTTTTT.

This chain links TRBV19 with TRBJ2-1; D may be TRBD1 or TRBD2 (5 bases each). The CDR3 length is 17 residues. Germline CDR1 is LNHDA and CDR2 is SQIVND (reference sequence). Deletions cut 3 bases from V and 6 bases from J, with 21 bases between. CDR3 amino acids: CASSIRDRLKVGNEQFF. The CDR3 DNA reads as TGTGCCAGTAGTATTAGGGACCGTCTTAAGGTCGGCAATGAGCAGTTCTTC.